Listed below are T cell receptor beta chains from one sample, sequenced in a study of long-term antiretroviral therapy in people with HIV. Measured with immunoSEQ multiplex PCR; TCRdb has only the in-frame clones, and not every one. In the table there are 20,000 to 25,000 clones, less than 85% of which are singletons. The material sequenced was unsorted PBMCs, taken 2.3 to 2.5 years after starting antiretroviral therapy. The receptors originated from a man between 35 and 55 years old with HIV. Each CDR3 is given with its conserved first and last residue. Not all rows give a size; the values are once, few, many and, for expanded clones, a class.

clone size	V gene	CDR3 protein
-	TRBV5-1	CASSVRDRGTDTQYF
-	TRBV5-1	CASSLPTGAVFGETQYF
-	TRBV11-2	CASSSTSGDPSYNEQFF
-	TRBV27	CASSDTGGNQPQHF
once	TRBV5-4	CASSMRTSGVDTQYF
-	TRBV29-1	CSVGDSSYGYTF
few	TRBV18	CASSQGAQTYEQYF
-	TRBV2	CASSVSRGVSNQPQHF
-	TRBV9	CASSVVGQPNTEAFF
once	TRBV19	CARNVVARKYQETQYF
once	TRBV20-1	CSAKSIGELFF
-	TRBV29-1	CSVRLLGQGDEQFF
few	TRBV6-5	CASSLDRDYGYTF
-	TRBV29-1	CSVAVTDTEAFF
-	TRBV9	CASSVFESSGELFF
-	TRBV30	CAWTGLAGGPGEQFF
-	TRBV30	CAWGGTSGSADTQYF
few	TRBV9	CASSVGGIAGIPNTGELFF
-	TRBV7-3	CASSFVADSTDTQYF
-	TRBV7-9	CASSLDTTGVTEAFF
-	TRBV7-9	CASRSGLGVYEQFF
once	TRBV19	CASGQGVNTEAFF
-	TRBV5-4	CASSRLAGTPDTQYF
-	TRBV2	CASSEAYRANQPQHF
-	TRBV18	CASSLDRGSYGYTF
-	TRBV7-2	CASSSGTATYNEQFF
-	TRBV7-9	CASSSGRFGAFF